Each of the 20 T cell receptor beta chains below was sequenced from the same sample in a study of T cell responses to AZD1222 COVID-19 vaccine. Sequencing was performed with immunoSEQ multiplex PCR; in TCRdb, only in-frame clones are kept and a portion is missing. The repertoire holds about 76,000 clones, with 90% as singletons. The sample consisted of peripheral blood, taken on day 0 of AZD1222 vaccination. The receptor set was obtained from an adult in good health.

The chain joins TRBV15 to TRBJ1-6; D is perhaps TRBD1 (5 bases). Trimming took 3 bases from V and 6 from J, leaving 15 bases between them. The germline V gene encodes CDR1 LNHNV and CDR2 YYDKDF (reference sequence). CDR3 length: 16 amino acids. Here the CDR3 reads CATSRVLPGGNSPLHF. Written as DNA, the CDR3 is TGTGCCACCAGCAGGGTGTTACCCGGGGGTAATTCACCCCTCCACTTT.

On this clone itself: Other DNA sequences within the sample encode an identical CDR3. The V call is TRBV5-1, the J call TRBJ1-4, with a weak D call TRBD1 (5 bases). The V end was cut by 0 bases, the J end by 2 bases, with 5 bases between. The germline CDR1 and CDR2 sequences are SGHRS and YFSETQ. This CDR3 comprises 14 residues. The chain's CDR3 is CASSLGGTNEKLFF. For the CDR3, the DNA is TGCGCCAGCAGCTTGGGGGGGACTAATGAAAAACTGTTTTTT.

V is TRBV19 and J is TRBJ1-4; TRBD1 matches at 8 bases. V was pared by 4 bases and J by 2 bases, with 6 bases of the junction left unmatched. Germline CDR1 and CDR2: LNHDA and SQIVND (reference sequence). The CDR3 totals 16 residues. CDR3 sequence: CASSTGQALTNEKLFF. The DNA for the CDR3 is TGTGCCAGTAGTACGGGACAGGCTCTCACTAATGAAAAACTGTTTTTT.

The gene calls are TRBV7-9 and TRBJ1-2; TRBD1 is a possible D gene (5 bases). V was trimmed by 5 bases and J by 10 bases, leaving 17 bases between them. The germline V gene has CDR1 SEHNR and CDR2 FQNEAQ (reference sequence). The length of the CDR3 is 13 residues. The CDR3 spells CASSQEQGAHYTF. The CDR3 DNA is TGTGCCAGCAGCCAAGAGCAGGGAGCCCACTACACCTTC.

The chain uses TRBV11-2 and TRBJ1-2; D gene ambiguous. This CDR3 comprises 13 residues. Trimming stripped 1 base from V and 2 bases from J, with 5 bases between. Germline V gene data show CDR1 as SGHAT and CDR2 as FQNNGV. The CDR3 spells CASSLVDNYGYTF. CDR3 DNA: TGTGCCAGCAGCTTAGTGGACAACTATGGCTACACCTTC.

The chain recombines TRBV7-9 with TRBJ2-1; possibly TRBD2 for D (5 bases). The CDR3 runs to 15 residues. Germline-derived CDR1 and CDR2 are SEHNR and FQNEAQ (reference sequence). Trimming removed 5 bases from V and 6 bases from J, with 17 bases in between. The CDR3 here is CASSLPRVAPNEQFF. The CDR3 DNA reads TGTGCCAGCAGCCTACCCCGGGTAGCGCCCAATGAGCAGTTCTTC.

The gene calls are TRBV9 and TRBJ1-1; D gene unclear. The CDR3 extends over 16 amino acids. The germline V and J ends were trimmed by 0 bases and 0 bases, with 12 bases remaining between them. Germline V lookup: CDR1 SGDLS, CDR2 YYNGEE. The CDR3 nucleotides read TGTGCCAGCAGCGTAGTTGGTAGTTGGATGAACACTGAAGCTTTCTTT. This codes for CASSVVGSWMNTEAFF.

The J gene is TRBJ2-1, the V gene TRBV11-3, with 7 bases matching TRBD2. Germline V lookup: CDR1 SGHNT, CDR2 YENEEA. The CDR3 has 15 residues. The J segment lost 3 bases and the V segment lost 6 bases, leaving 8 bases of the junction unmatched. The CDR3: CASRPLAENYNEQFF. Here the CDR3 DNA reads TGTGCCAGCAGGCCCCTAGCGGAAAACTACAATGAGCAGTTCTTC.

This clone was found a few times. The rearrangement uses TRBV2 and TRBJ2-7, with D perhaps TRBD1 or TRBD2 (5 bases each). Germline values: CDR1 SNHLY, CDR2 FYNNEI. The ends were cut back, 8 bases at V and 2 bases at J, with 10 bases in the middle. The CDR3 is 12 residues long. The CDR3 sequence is CASWDGTYEQYF. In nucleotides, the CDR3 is TGTGCCAGCTGGGACGGAACCTACGAGCAGTACTTC. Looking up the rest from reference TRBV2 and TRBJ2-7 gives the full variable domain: EPEVTQTPSHQVTQMGQEVILRCVPISNHLYFYWYRQILGQKVEFLVSFYNNEISEKSEIFDDQFSVERPDGSNFTLKIRSTKLEDSAMYFCASWDGTYEQYFGPGTRLTVT.

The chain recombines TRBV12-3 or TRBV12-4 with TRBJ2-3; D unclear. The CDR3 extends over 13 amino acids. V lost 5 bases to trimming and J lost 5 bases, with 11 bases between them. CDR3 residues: CASSPPDRDTQYF. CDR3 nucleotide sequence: TGTGCCAGCAGTCCCCCCGACCGAGATACGCAGTATTTT.

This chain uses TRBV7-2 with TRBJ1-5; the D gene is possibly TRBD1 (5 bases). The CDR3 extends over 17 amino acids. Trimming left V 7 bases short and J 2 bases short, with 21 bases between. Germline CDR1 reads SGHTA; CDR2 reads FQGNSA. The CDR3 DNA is TGTGCCAGCACCTATGGGTCACTCCCACAGGGCAATCAGCCCCAGCATTTT. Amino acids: CASTYGSLPQGNQPQHF. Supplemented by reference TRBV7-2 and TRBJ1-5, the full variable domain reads GAGVSQSPSNKVTEKGKDVELRCDPISGHTALYWYRQSLGQGLEFLIYFQGNSAPDKSGLPSDRFSAERTGGSVSTLTIQRTQQEDSAVYLCASTYGSLPQGNQPQHFGDGTRLSIL.

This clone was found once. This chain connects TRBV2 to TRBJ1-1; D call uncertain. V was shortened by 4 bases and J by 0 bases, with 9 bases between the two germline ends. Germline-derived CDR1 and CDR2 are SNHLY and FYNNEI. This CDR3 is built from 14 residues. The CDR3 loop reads CASSGQTMNTEAFF. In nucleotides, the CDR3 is TGTGCCAGCAGTGGGCAGACCATGAACACTGAAGCTTTCTTT.

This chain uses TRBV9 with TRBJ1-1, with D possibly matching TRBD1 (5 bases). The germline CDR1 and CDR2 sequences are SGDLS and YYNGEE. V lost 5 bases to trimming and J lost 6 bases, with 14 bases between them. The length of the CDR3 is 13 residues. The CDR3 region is CASSAGQGAEAFF. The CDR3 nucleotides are TGTGCCAGCAGTGCCGGACAAGGGGCTGAAGCTTTCTTT.

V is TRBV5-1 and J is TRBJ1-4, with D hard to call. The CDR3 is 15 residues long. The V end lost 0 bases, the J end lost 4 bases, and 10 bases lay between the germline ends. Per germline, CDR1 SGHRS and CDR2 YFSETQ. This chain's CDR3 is CASSLGAVLNEKLFF. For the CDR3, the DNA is TGCGCCAGCAGCTTGGGGGCAGTCCTTAATGAAAAACTGTTTTTT. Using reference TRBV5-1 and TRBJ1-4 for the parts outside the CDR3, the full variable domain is KAGVTQTPRYLIKTRGQQVTLSCSPISGHRSVSWYQQTPGQGLQFLFEYFSETQRNKGNFPGRFSGRQFSNSRSEMNVSTLELGDSALYLCASSLGAVLNEKLFFGSGTQLSVL.

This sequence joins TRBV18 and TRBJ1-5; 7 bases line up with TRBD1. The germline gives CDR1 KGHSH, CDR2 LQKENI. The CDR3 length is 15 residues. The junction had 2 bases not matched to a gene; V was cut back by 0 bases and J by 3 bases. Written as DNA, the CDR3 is TGTGCCAGCTCACCACCGGGACAGACCAATCAGCCCCAGCATTTT. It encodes CASSPPGQTNQPQHF. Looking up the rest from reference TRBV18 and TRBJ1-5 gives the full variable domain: NAGVMQNPRHLVRRRGQEARLRCSPMKGHSHVYWYRQLPEEGLKFMVYLQKENIIDESGMPKERFSAEFPKEGPSILRIQQVVRGDSAAYFCASSPPGQTNQPQHFGDGTRLSIL.

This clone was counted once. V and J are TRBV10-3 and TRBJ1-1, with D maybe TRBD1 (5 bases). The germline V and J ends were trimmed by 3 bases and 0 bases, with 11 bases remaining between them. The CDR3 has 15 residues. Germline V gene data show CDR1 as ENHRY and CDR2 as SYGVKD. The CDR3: CAISDGDSMNTEAFF. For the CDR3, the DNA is TGTGCCATCAGTGACGGAGACAGTATGAACACTGAAGCTTTCTTT.

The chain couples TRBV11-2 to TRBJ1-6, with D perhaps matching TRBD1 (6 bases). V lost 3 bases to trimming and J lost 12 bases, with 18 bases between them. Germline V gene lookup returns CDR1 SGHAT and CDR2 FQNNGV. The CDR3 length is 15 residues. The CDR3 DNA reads TGTGCCAGCAGCTTTAGCCGCGGGGGGCGCAAACCCCTCCACTTT. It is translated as CASSFSRGGRKPLHF. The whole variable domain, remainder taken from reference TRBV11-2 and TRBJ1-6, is EAGVAQSPRYKIIEKRQSVAFWCNPISGHATLYWYQQILGQGPKLLIQFQNNGVVDDSQLPKDRFSAERLKGVDSTLKIQPAKLEDSAVYLCASSFSRGGRKPLHFGNGTRLTVT.

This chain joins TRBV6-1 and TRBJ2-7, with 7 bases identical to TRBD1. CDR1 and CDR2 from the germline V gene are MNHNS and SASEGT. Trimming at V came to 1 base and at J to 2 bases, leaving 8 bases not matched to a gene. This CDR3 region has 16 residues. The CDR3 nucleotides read TGTGCCAGCAGTGAAGTCTACGACAGGGACACCTACGAGCAGTACTTC. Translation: CASSEVYDRDTYEQYF.

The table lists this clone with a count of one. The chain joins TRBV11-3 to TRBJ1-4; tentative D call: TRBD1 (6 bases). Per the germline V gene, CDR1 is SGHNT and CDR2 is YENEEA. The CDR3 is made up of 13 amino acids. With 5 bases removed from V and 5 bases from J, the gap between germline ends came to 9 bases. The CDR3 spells CASSRGQNEKLFF. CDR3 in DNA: TGTGCCAGCAGCCGCGGACAGAATGAAAAACTGTTTTTT.

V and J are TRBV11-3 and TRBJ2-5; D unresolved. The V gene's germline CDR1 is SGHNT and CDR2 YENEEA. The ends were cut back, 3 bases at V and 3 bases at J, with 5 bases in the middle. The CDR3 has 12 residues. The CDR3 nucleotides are TGTGCCAGCAGCTTTCTCGAAGAGACCCAGTACTTC. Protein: CASSFLEETQYF.